What follows is one TCR beta chain and its context. Its antigen is currently unknown. This CDR3 has 13 residues. Trimming took off 10 bases at V and 0 bases at J, with 12 bases between the two ends. CDR1 MDHEN and CDR2 SYDVKM come from the germline V gene. The sample originates from a study of identical twins. Study-wide results and limits: Those out-of-frame alpha sequences shared by twins showed an excess of low generation probability.

Addition of a universal primer site occurred through template switching, and cDNA carried unique molecular identifiers. TCRdb re-derived calls from the 5' RACE reads in MiXCR, one entry per CDR3 protein. The table lists 500,000 to 700,000 distinct CDR3 sequences, roughly 7.2% of them singletons. Among all donors, each was a healthy Caucasian. Another study also made use of these data, one on yellow fever vaccine responses in identical twins.

The chain recombines TRBV28 with TRBJ1-2; possible D gene TRBD1, 5 bases. This clonotype originated in a woman under 30 in good health. Input material: PBMCs. CDR3 loop: CATQTVSNYGYTF. In DNA form, the CDR3 reads TGTGCCACCCAGACAGTTTCTAACTATGGCTACACCTTC.